This TCR beta chain was captured by sequencing in a study of monozygotic twins with inflammatory bowel disease. Reanalyzing the 5' RACE reads, TCRdb keeps one entry per CDR3 protein, without DNA. In total, the table holds roughly 170,000 distinct CDR3 sequences. Unsorted whole blood yielded the total RNA, with T cells left unselected. This clonotype originated in a human donor with ulcerative colitis or Crohn's disease, or a healthy co-twin of an affected twin (not recorded which). Sequencing used blood.

CDR3 loop: CASSQGRSGTEAFF. The chain combines TRBV3-1 with TRBJ1-1. Germline loops: CDR1 LGHDT, CDR2 YNNKEL (reference sequence). This CDR3 is built from 14 residues.